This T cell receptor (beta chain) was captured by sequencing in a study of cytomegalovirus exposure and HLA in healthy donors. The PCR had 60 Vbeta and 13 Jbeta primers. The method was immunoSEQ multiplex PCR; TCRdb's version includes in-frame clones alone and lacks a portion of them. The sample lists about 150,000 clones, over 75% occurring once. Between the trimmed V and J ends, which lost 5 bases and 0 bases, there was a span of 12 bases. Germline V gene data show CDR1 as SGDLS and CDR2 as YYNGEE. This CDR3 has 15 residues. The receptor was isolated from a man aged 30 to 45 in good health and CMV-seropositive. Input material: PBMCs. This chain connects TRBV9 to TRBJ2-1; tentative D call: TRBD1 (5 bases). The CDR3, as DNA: TGTGCCAGCAGTATAGGGGCGAGCTCCTACAATGAGCAGTTCTTC. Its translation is CASSIGASSYNEQFF.